The rows below give T cell receptor beta chains drawn from one sample of a study of blood T cell repertoires in COVID-19. Produced via immunoSEQ multiplex PCR; TCRdb's table is partial and in-frame only. The sample records about 220,000 clones, 70% to 85% being singletons. Sequencing was performed on peripheral blood. Receptors originate from a man aged 50-60 years with active or convalescent COVID-19. Each CDR3 is given with its conserved first and last residue. The D gene is left open where the match is weak. Not all rows give a size; the values are once, few, many and, for expanded clones, a class.

TRBJ2-5	NA	TRBV2	NA	CASWVDEGEETQYF	TGTGCCAGCTGGGTCGACGAGGGCGAAGAGACCCAGTACTTC
TRBJ2-1	NA	TRBV7-2	NA	CASSLGSTQYNEQFF	TGTGCCAGCAGCTTAGGATCCACCCAGTACAATGAGCAGTTCTTC
TRBJ1-6	NA	TRBV28	NA	CASMGLREGSDSPLHF	TGTGCCAGCATGGGACTGCGGGAGGGATCCGATTCACCCCTCCACTTT
TRBJ1-5	NA	TRBV7-4	NA	CASSFLSKWGRVTYQPQHF	TGTGCCAGCAGCTTCTTATCAAAATGGGGCAGGGTCACATATCAGCCCCAGCATTTT
TRBJ1-5	NA	TRBV6-5	NA	CASSYSRGENQPQHF	TGTGCCAGCAGTTACTCGCGGGGCGAGAATCAGCCCCAGCATTTT
TRBJ1-5	NA	TRBV16	once	CASSQSPSNQPQHF	TGTGCCAGCAGCCAGAGCCCGAGCAATCAGCCCCAGCATTTT
TRBJ1-2	TRBD1	TRBV4-2	once	CASSQDPGGSGYTF	TGTGCCAGCAGCCAAGACCCAGGGGGCTCTGGCTACACCTTC
TRBJ1-1	TRBD1	TRBV28	NA	CASSPPGQGVTEAFF	TGTGCCAGCAGTCCCCCGGGACAGGGTGTAACTGAAGCTTTCTTT
TRBJ2-2	TRBD2	TRBV4-3	NA	CASSQEGGRAAGELFF	TGCGCCAGCAGCCAAGAAGGTGGGAGGGCCGCCGGGGAGCTGTTTTTT
TRBJ2-3	TRBD2	TRBV11-3	NA	CASSLTSGTDTQYF	TGTGCCAGCAGCTTGACTAGCGGCACAGATACGCAGTATTTT
TRBJ2-7	NA	TRBV7-3	NA	CATPLSHPRLNEQYF	TGTGCCACCCCCCTATCCCATCCTCGTCTCAACGAGCAGTACTTC
TRBJ1-3	NA	TRBV11-2	NA	CASSSHSGNTIYF	TGTGCCAGCAGCTCCCACAGCGGAAACACCATATATTTT
TRBJ2-1	NA	TRBV2	NA	CASSEGRGTRVGEQFF	TGTGCCAGCAGTGAAGGCAGGGGTACCCGTGTGGGTGAGCAGTTCTTC
TRBJ2-2	NA	TRBV6-2/TRBV6-3	NA	CASSYSRWGPGELFF	TGTGCCAGCAGTTACTCCCGGTGGGGCCCCGGGGAGCTGTTTTTT
TRBJ2-7	TRBD2	TRBV6-5	once	CASTSGLAGDYEQYF	TGTGCCAGCACCTCCGGGCTAGCGGGAGACTACGAGCAGTACTTC
TRBJ2-1	NA	TRBV19	few	CASSGRQGGPYNEQFF	TGTGCCAGTAGTGGCCGACAGGGAGGCCCATACAATGAGCAGTTCTTC
TRBJ2-2	TRBD2	TRBV3-1/TRBV3-2	NA	CASKNRGAGELFF	TGTGCCAGCAAAAACCGGGGGGCCGGGGAGCTGTTTTTT
TRBJ1-3	NA	TRBV7-3	NA	CASSLGVSGNTIYF	TGTGCCAGCAGCCTAGGAGTGTCTGGAAACACCATATATTTT
TRBJ2-3	NA	TRBV5-1	once	CASRLGGNNADTQYF	TGCGCCAGCAGGTTAGGAGGAAACAACGCAGATACGCAGTATTTT
TRBJ2-1	TRBD2	TRBV27	NA	CASSLLGAGVDNEQFF	TGTGCCAGCAGTTTATTGGGAGCGGGGGTTGACAATGAGCAGTTCTTC
TRBJ1-4	NA	TRBV5-5	NA	CASSLGHATNEKLFF	TGTGCCAGCAGCTTGGGACATGCAACTAATGAAAAACTGTTTTTT
TRBJ2-1	TRBD2	TRBV5-1	once	CASSLRRESGEQFF	TGCGCCAGCAGCTTGCGGCGGGAGTCCGGTGAGCAGTTCTTC
TRBJ2-1	NA	TRBV20-1	NA	CSASRAQGYEQFF	TGCAGTGCTAGTCGGGCGCAGGGTTATGAGCAGTTCTTC
TRBJ1-1	NA	TRBV7-9	NA	CASSPWGGGSIYTNTEAFF	TGTGCCAGCAGCCCCTGGGGTGGAGGGTCAATTTACACTAACACTGAAGCTTTCTTT
TRBJ1-1	TRBD1	TRBV5-1	once	CASSLYDRGSEHTEAFF	TGCGCCAGCAGCTTGTATGACAGGGGGAGTGAGCACACTGAAGCTTTCTTT
TRBJ1-5	NA	TRBV7-8	few	CASSGSGDGNQPQHF	TGTGCCAGCAGCGGCTCAGGGGATGGCAATCAGCCCCAGCATTTT
TRBJ1-2	TRBD1	TRBV16	once	CASSRTGQNYGYTF	TGTGCCAGCAGCCGGACAGGCCAAAACTATGGCTACACCTTC
TRBJ2-2	TRBD1	TRBV18	NA	CASSPFQGDAGELFF	TGTGCCAGCTCACCATTCCAGGGGGACGCCGGGGAGCTGTTTTTT
TRBJ2-2	NA	TRBV15	NA	CATSRDAASGTLSANTGELFF	TGTGCCACCAGCAGAGATGCAGCGAGCGGGACACTTTCTGCGAACACCGGGGAGCTGTTTTTT
TRBJ2-2	NA	TRBV4-3	NA	CASSQGMTGNTGELFF	TGCGCCAGCAGCCAGGGGATGACAGGGAACACCGGGGAGCTGTTTTTT
TRBJ1-6	NA	TRBV14	NA	CASSQDPAGRGNSPLHF	TGTGCCAGCAGCCAAGATCCGGCAGGACGGGGGAATTCACCCCTCCACTTT
TRBJ2-2	NA	TRBV27	NA	CASSLTRDGGELFF	TGTGCCAGCAGCCTGACTAGAGATGGCGGGGAGCTGTTTTTT
TRBJ2-7	TRBD1	TRBV24-1	NA	CATDPWTGEGDEQYF	TGTGCCACCGACCCCTGGACAGGGGAGGGGGACGAGCAGTACTTC
TRBJ2-1	TRBD2	TRBV7-8	NA	CASSLQKPGGPSYNEQFF	TGTGCCAGCAGCCTCCAAAAACCGGGGGGGCCTTCCTACAATGAGCAGTTCTTC
TRBJ1-2	NA	TRBV2	NA	CASSVEEGYTF	TGTGCCAGCAGTGTTGAGGAAGGCTACACCTTC
TRBJ1-2	TRBD1	TRBV24-1	NA	CATSDNIPGQGTYGYTF	TGTGCCACCAGTGACAACATCCCGGGACAGGGGACCTATGGCTACACCTTC
TRBJ2-1	TRBD2	TRBV4-2	NA	CASSQAWRGGGANEQFF	TGTGCCAGCAGCCAAGCCTGGCGGGGGGGCGGGGCGAATGAGCAGTTCTTC
TRBJ2-3	TRBD2	TRBV13	NA	CASSYLAGSPGTDTQYF	TGTGCCAGCAGCTATCTAGCGGGAAGTCCCGGCACAGATACGCAGTATTTT
TRBJ2-3	NA	TRBV7-3	once	CASSPDRYTDTQYF	TGTGCCAGCAGCCCTGACAGGTACACAGATACGCAGTATTTT